The 30 T cell receptor beta chains below come from one sample, sequenced in a study of post-analysis software for immune sequencing data. The study, taken as a whole, reports: Relative to controls, patients had a few TRBV segments at higher frequency, with TRBV5-6, TRBV5-1 and TRBV20-1 among these.

These receptors' targets are unknown. Included in the TCR beta cDNA libraries were unique molecular identifiers. TCRdb processed the PCR reads anew with MiXCR; each CDR3 protein has one entry. Here the sample spans a few hundred thousand distinct CDR3 sequences, 30% to 45% being singletons. Sequenced material: blood. The receptors come from a girl aged 2 to 10 with multiple sclerosis.

This clonotype was seen a handful of times. Here the CDR3 DNA reads TGTGCCAGCAGTGTATACCGACACAATGAGCAGTTCTTC. This encodes CASSVYRHNEQFF. The chain couples TRBV6-1 to TRBJ2-1; D uncertain. Per the germline V gene, CDR1 is MNHNS and CDR2 is SASEGT. The CDR3 is 13 residues long. Trimming removed 4 bases from V and 5 bases from J, with 9 bases in between.

The gene calls are TRBV5-5 and TRBJ2-1; weak D call: TRBD1 (5 bases). Germline CDR1 and CDR2: SGHKS and YYEKEE (reference sequence). Trimming took 0 bases from V and 5 from J, leaving 18 bases between them. The CDR3 has 17 residues. The CDR3 here is CASSLACRDGPDNEQFF. The CDR3 nucleotides read TGTGCCAGCAGCTTGGCCTGCAGGGATGGACCCGACAATGAGCAGTTCTTC.

This clonotype was observed a few times. The chain uses TRBV12-3 or TRBV12-4 and TRBJ2-3; D is perhaps TRBD2 (6 bases). The CDR3 spans 13 residues. V lost 5 bases, J lost 5 bases, and 11 bases lay in between. The CDR3 spells CASSPLRGDTQYF. CDR3 nucleotide sequence: TGTGCCAGCAGTCCCTTGCGGGGAGATACGCAGTATTTT.

The chain links TRBV5-1 to TRBJ2-7; TRBD1 matches at 7 bases. CDR3 size: 14 residues. V was clipped by 2 bases and J by 6 bases; unmatched bases: 8. The germline CDR1 and CDR2 sequences are SGHRS and YFSETQ. The CDR3 region is CASSLPDRDCEQYF. The CDR3 DNA reads as TGCGCCAGCAGCTTACCAGACAGGGATTGCGAGCAGTACTTC. Combining the CDR3 with reference TRBV5-1 and TRBJ2-7 gives the whole variable domain KAGVTQTPRYLIKTRGQQVTLSCSPISGHRSVSWYQQTPGQGLQFLFEYFSETQRNKGNFPGRFSGRQFSNSRSEMNVSTLELGDSALYLCASSLPDRDCEQYFGPGTRLTVT.

This clonotype has a handful of counts. The chain recombines TRBV20-1 with TRBJ2-5, with D possibly matching TRBD2 (8 bases). Trimming cost V 1 base and J 11 bases, with 23 bases left between them. Germline-derived CDR1 and CDR2 are DFQATT and SNEGSKA (reference sequence). CDR3 size: 15 residues. CDR3 protein: CSARANSGTEEEQYF. CDR3 bases: TGCAGTGCTAGAGCCAATAGCGGGACAGAGGAGGAGCAGTACTTC.

This chain uses TRBV6-2 or TRBV6-3 with TRBJ1-1; D unclear. CDR1 and CDR2 from the germline V gene are MNHEY and SVGEGT. The CDR3 has 16 amino acids. The V and J ends lost 8 bases and 0 bases respectively, with 19 bases between them. CDR3 coding DNA: TGTGCCAGCGTGGCGATGGCAGCTCCGATGAACACTGAAGCTTTCTTT. It translates to CASVAMAAPMNTEAFF.

The chain is built from TRBV12-3 or TRBV12-4 and TRBJ2-4, with 7 bases lining up with TRBD1. After removal of 1 base from V and 15 bases from J, the junction contained 9 bases not matched to a gene. The CDR3 has 13 residues. CDR3 DNA: TGTGCCAGCAGTTTAGGCTCTGGGACAGAGGGGTACTTC. This gives the protein CASSLGSGTEGYF.

This clonotype came up a few times. The chain combines TRBV5-1 with TRBJ2-1; TRBD1 matches at 7 bases. With V trimmed by 6 bases and J by 6 bases, 6 bases remained unmatched. In germline, CDR1 is SGHRS, CDR2 YFSETQ. CDR3 length equals 13 residues. CDR3 protein: CASTLQGSNEQFF. For the CDR3, the DNA is TGCGCCAGCACTCTACAGGGGTCCAATGAGCAGTTCTTC.

The gene calls are TRBV12-3 or TRBV12-4 and TRBJ1-1; D is unclear. Deletions cut 7 bases from V and 1 base from J, with 13 bases between. This CDR3 is 14 amino acids long. CDR3 nucleotides: TGTGCCAGCAATCTTGGCCCAGAGAACACTGAAGCTTTCTTT. Protein: CASNLGPENTEAFF.

This clonotype was seen repeatedly, ten times or more. The chain has TRBV29-1 and TRBJ2-5, with D possibly TRBD1 on 6 matching bases. Between the trimmed V and J ends, which lost 8 bases and 3 bases, there was a span of 13 bases. There are 12 residues in the CDR3. CDR1 SQVTM and CDR2 ANQGSEA come from the germline V gene. The CDR3 protein is CSLQAGEETQYF. The CDR3 nucleotides read TGCAGCCTCCAGGCAGGGGAAGAGACCCAGTACTTC.

The V and J genes are TRBV6-6 and TRBJ2-2; 11 positions agree with TRBD1. The CDR3 contains 16 residues. Germline V gene lookup returns CDR1 MNHNY and CDR2 SVGAGI (reference sequence). V dropped 8 bases and J dropped 3; count of bases not matched to a gene: 8. This CDR3 is CASLSRDRGYTGELFF. Here the CDR3 DNA reads TGTGCCAGCCTGTCCCGGGACAGGGGGTACACCGGGGAGCTGTTTTTT.

The chain joins TRBV20-1 to TRBJ2-7; D is undetermined. The V end lost 3 bases, the J end lost 0 bases, and 9 bases lay between the germline ends. The germline V gene has CDR1 DFQATT and CDR2 SNEGSKA (reference sequence). The CDR3 sequence is 13 residues long. The CDR3 region has the DNA TGCAGTGCTAGCGGAAGGAGCTCCTACGAGCAGTACTTC. This gives the protein CSASGRSSYEQYF.

The rearrangement joins TRBV12-3 or TRBV12-4 to TRBJ1-5; D perhaps matches TRBD1 (5 bases). The CDR3 loop spans 15 amino acids. V was shortened by 9 bases and J by 0 bases, with 15 bases between the two germline ends. CDR3: CASQKVGGSNQPQHF. The CDR3 DNA follows: TGTGCCAGTCAAAAGGTGGGGGGTAGCAATCAGCCCCAGCATTTT.

This clonotype appeared once. V and J are TRBV11-2 and TRBJ2-3; D is perhaps TRBD2 (6 bases). CDR3 length: 15 residues. The germline V gene has CDR1 SGHAT and CDR2 FQNNGV. Trimming took 7 bases from V and 1 from J, leaving 15 bases between them. CDR3 sequence (DNA): TGTGCCAGCACCGCCGCGGGACTCCGCACAGATACGCAGTATTTT. It yields the protein CASTAAGLRTDTQYF.

This clonotype was seen only a few times. The chain couples TRBV6-5 to TRBJ1-5; D ambiguous. V was shortened by 6 bases and J by 0 bases, with 12 bases between the two germline ends. This CDR3 is built from 15 residues. Germline CDR1 MNHEY, CDR2 SVGAGI. The CDR3 here is CASSRQRNSNQPQHF. In DNA form, the CDR3 reads TGTGCCAGCAGCCGCCAACGAAATAGCAATCAGCCCCAGCATTTT.

The V gene is TRBV12-3 or TRBV12-4, the J gene TRBJ1-1; D uncertain. The V end was cut by 3 bases, the J end by 6 bases, with 11 bases between. This CDR3 comprises 13 residues. The CDR3 bases are TGTGCCAGCAGTTTCGTGTTTGAGGCTGAAGCTTTCTTT. Amino acids: CASSFVFEAEAFF.

This chain joins TRBV15 and TRBJ2-7; D not certain. CDR3 size: 12 residues. Germline CDR1 and CDR2: LNHNV and YYDKDF (reference sequence). Trimming removed 6 bases at V and 0 bases at J, with 6 bases between. The CDR3 nucleotides read TGTGCCACCAGGGGCAGCTCCTACGAGCAGTACTTC. Translated: CATRGSSYEQYF.

The J gene is TRBJ2-5, the V gene TRBV7-3, with TRBD2 identical over 9 bases. J gave up 5 bases and V 2 bases, and 3 bases lay outside the gene matches. Germline assignment: CDR1 SGHTA and CDR2 FQGTGA. The CDR3 totals 14 residues. This chain's CDR3 is CASSLSTSGETQYF. In DNA form, the CDR3 reads TGTGCCAGCAGCTTATCCACTAGCGGGGAGACCCAGTACTTC.

The rearrangement uses TRBV27 and TRBJ2-6; D unresolved. CDR3 length: 14 amino acids. CDR1 is MNHEY and CDR2 is SMNVEV in the germline V gene (reference sequence). The ends were cut back, 3 bases at V and 0 bases at J, with 3 bases in the middle. The CDR3 DNA reads as TGTGCCAGCAGTTTCCACTCTGGGGCCAACGTCCTGACTTTC. Protein sequence: CASSFHSGANVLTF.

This clonotype was observed a handful of times. V and J are TRBV29-1 and TRBJ2-1; D may be TRBD1 (6 bases). The ends were cut back, 4 bases at V and 7 bases at J, with 8 bases in the middle. CDR1 SQVTM and CDR2 ANQGSEA come from the germline V gene. CDR3 length: 11 amino acids. CDR3 loop: CSVVTGNEQFF. The CDR3 DNA is TGCAGCGTTGTTACAGGGAATGAGCAGTTCTTC.

This clonotype has more than one count but fewer than ten. This sequence joins TRBV7-9 and TRBJ2-7, with D possibly being TRBD1 or TRBD2 (6 bases each). V was clipped by 5 bases and J by 5 bases, with 19 bases between them. This CDR3 is 15 amino acids long. The germline V gene encodes CDR1 SEHNR and CDR2 FQNEAQ (reference sequence). CDR3 sequence reads: CASSREFLRGNEQYF. As DNA, the CDR3 is TGTGCCAGCAGCCGGGAGTTCCTAAGGGGGAACGAGCAGTACTTC.

The chain carries TRBV29-1 and TRBJ2-1; D remains unclear. Germline V gene data show CDR1 as SQVTM and CDR2 as ANQGSEA. The CDR3 covers 12 residues. Trimming removed 2 bases at V and 10 bases at J, with 12 bases between. The CDR3 region is CSVETALREQFF. For the CDR3, the DNA is TGCAGCGTTGAAACAGCCCTTCGGGAGCAGTTCTTC.

At least ten counts were recorded for this clonotype. The chain carries TRBV5-6 and TRBJ1-1; perhaps TRBD1 as D (5 bases). V lost 8 bases, J lost 3 bases, and 11 bases lay in between. The germline V gene encodes CDR1 SGHDT and CDR2 YYEEEE. The CDR3 length is 12 residues. The CDR3 DNA follows: TGTGCCAGTCAGGGAGAGGACACTGAAGCTTTCTTT. It specifies CASQGEDTEAFF.

The chain recombines TRBV6-2 or TRBV6-3 with TRBJ2-4; 7 bases match TRBD2. The DNA end favors TRBJ2-7, so the J call may be wrong. Germline V lookup: CDR1 MNHEY, CDR2 SVGEGT. This CDR3 has 13 amino acids. DNA of the CDR3: TGTGCCATCCCGATGGGGGGGGACTGCGAGCAGTACTTC. Its protein is CAIPMGGDCEQYF.

The chain is built from TRBV15 and TRBJ2-5; 10 nucleotides align to TRBD2. Per germline, CDR1 LNHNV and CDR2 YYDKDF (reference sequence). The trim removed 0 bases at V and 9 bases at J, leaving 10 bases unmatched. The CDR3 is made up of 16 amino acids. The CDR3 loop reads CATSRDASGSGDSQYF. For the CDR3, the DNA is TGTGCCACCAGCAGAGACGCTAGCGGGAGTGGAGATTCCCAGTACTTC.

This clonotype turned up a few times. The V gene is TRBV7-2, the J gene TRBJ2-1; 8 bases fit TRBD1. In germline, CDR1 is SGHTA, CDR2 FQGNSA. The J segment lost 8 bases and the V segment lost 2 bases, leaving 17 bases of the junction unmatched. The CDR3 runs 18 residues. CDR3 region: CASSLNNLVRGLIDEQFF. In DNA form, the CDR3 reads TGTGCCAGCAGCTTAAATAATCTCGTCAGGGGGCTTATAGATGAGCAGTTCTTC.

This clonotype was counted between two and nine times. This sequence joins TRBV10-2 and TRBJ2-7, with D tentatively TRBD1 or TRBD2 (5 bases each). V was cut by 11 bases and J by 7 bases, with 15 bases left in between. CDR3 length: 11 residues. Germline assignment: CDR1 WSHSY and CDR2 SAAADI. The CDR3 DNA follows: TGCGCCGCAGGGACCGGTGGGGAGCAGTACTTC. Protein: CAAGTGGEQYF.

This clonotype has only a few counts. V usage is TRBV15 and J usage is TRBJ2-1; unclear D gene. Per the germline V gene, CDR1 is LNHNV and CDR2 is YYDKDF (reference sequence). V lost 1 base and J 4 bases, leaving 5 bases between the germline ends. The CDR3 consists of 13 residues. CDR3 sequence reads: CATSRVIYNEQFF. For the CDR3, the DNA is TGTGCCACCAGCAGAGTAATATACAATGAGCAGTTCTTC.

The chain has TRBV20-1 and TRBJ1-5; TRBD1 might be the D (6 bases). Trimming cost V 2 bases and J 4 bases, with 15 bases left between them. The CDR3 consists of 15 residues. Germline V gene lookup returns CDR1 DFQATT and CDR2 SNEGSKA (reference sequence). The CDR3 DNA follows: TGCAGTGCTAGACCCGACGGGGGCGGGAATCAGCCCCAGCATTTT. This codes for CSARPDGGGNQPQHF.

Only a few counts were recorded for this clonotype. The chain joins TRBV11-2 to TRBJ2-3, with 8 bases aligning to TRBD2. J lost 2 bases, V lost 5 bases, and 18 bases had no gene match. From germline, CDR1 is SGHAT and CDR2 FQNNGV. There are 19 residues in the CDR3. CDR3 coding DNA: TGTGCCAGCAGCCTAGTCGTCCCGGGAGGGCCGTTTGTCACAGATACGCAGTATTTT. Protein product: CASSLVVPGGPFVTDTQYF.